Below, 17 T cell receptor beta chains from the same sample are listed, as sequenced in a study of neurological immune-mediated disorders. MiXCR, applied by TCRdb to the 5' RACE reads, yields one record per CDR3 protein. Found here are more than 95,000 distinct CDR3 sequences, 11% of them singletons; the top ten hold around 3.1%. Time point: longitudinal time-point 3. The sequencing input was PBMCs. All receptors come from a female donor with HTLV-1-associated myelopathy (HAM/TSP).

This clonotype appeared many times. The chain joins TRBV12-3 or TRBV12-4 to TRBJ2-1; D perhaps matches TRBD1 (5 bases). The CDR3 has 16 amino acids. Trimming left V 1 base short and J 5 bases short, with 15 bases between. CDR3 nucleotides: TGTGCCAGCAGTTTAGACGACCAGGGTGGGAACAATGAGCAGTTCTTC. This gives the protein CASSLDDQGGNNEQFF.

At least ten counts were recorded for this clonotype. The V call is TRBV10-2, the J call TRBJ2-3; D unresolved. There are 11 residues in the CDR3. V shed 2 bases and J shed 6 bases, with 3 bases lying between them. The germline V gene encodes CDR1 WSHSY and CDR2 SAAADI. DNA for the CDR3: TGCGCCAGCAGTGAGGGGGATACGCAGTATTTT. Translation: CASSEGDTQYF.

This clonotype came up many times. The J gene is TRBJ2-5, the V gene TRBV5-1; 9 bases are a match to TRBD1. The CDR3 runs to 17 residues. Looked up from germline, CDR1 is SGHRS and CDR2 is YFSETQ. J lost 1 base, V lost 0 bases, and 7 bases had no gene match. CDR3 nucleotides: TGCGCCAGCAGCTTGGCCCCCGGGACAGGGATCCAAGAGACCCAGTACTTC. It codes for CASSLAPGTGIQETQYF.

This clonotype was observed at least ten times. CDR3 coding DNA: TGTGCCAGCAGCTTGACAGGGGGGTTAGATACGCAGTATTTT. Translated, it gives CASSLTGGLDTQYF. The chain joins TRBV7-2 to TRBJ2-3; TRBD1 agrees at 9 bases. CDR1 is SGHTA and CDR2 is FQGNSA in the germline V gene. This CDR3 spans 14 amino acids. Germline trimming cut 3 bases from V and 5 bases from J; bases unmatched to any gene: 3.

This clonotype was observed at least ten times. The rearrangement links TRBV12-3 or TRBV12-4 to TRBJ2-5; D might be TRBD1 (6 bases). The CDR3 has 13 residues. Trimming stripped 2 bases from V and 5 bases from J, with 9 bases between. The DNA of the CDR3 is TGTGCCAGCAGTTTACTAGGGGGTGAGACCCAGTACTTC. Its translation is CASSLLGGETQYF.

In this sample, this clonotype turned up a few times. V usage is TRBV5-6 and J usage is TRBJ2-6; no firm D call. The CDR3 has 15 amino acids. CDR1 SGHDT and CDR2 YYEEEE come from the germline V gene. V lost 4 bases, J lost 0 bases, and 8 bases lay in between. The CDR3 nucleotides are TGTGCCAGCAGCCCGTGGTACTCTGGGGCCAACGTCCTGACTTTC. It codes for CASSPWYSGANVLTF.

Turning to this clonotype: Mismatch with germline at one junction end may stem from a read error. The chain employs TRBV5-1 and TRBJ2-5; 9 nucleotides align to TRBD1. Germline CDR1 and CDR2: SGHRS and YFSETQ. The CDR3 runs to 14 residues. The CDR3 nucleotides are TGCACCAGCAGGCAACAGGGGGCTTCAGAGACCAAGTACTTC. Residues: CTSRQQGASETKYF.

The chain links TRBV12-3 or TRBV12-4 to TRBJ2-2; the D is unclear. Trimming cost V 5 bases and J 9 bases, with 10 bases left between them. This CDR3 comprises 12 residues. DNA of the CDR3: TGTGCCAGCAGTAACACAAGATGGGAGCTGTTTTTT. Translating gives CASSNTRWELFF.

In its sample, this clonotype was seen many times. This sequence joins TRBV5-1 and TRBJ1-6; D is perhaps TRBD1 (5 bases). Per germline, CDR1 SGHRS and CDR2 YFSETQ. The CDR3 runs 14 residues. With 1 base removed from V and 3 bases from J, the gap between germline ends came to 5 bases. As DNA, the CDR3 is TGCGCCAGCAGCTTGCAGGGCTATAATTCACCCCTCCACTTT. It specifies CASSLQGYNSPLHF.

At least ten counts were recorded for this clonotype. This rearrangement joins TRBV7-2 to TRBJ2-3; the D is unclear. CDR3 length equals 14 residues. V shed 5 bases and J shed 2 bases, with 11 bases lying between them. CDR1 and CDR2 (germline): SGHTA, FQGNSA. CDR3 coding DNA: TGTGCCAGCAGCCTAAGGACGGACACAGATACGCAGTATTTT. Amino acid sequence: CASSLRTDTDTQYF.

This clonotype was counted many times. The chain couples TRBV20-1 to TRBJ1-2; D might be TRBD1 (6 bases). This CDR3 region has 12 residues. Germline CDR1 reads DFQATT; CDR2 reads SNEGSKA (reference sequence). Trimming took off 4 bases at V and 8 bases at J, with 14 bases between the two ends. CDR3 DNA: TGCAGTGCTAACAGGGCGAGGGGCGGCTACACCTTC. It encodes CSANRARGGYTF.

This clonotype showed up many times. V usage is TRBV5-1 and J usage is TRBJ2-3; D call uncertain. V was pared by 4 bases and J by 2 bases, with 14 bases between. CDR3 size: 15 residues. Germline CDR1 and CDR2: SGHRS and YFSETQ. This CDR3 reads CASSGVRAHTDTQYF. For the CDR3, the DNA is TGCGCCAGCAGCGGGGTACGAGCCCACACAGATACGCAGTATTTT.

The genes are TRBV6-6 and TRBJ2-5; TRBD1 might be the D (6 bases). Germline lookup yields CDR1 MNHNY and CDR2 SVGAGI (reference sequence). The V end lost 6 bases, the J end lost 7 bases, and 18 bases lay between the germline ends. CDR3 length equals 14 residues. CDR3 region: CASRSHEAGVTQYF. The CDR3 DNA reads TGTGCCAGCAGATCTCATGAGGCAGGGGTGACCCAGTACTTC.

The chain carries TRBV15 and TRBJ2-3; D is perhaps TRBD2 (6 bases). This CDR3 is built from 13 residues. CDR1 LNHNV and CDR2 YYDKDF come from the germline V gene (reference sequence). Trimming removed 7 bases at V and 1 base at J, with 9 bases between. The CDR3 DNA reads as TGTGCCACCAAGCCGGGGGGCACAGATACGCAGTATTTT. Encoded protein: CATKPGGTDTQYF.

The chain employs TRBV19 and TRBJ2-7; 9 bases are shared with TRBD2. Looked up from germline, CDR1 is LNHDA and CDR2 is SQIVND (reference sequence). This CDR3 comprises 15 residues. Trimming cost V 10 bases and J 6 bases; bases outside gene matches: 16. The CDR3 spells CATKAPGTSTGEQYF. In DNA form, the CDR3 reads TGTGCCACCAAAGCTCCCGGGACTAGCACCGGCGAGCAGTACTTC.

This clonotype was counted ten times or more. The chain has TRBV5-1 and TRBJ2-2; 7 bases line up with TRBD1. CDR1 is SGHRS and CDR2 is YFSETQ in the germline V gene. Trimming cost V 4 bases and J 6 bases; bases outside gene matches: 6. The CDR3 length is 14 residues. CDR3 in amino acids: CASSQTGQAGELFF. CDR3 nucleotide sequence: TGCGCCAGCAGCCAGACCGGACAGGCCGGGGAGCTGTTTTTT. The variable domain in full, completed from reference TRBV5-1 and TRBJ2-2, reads KAGVTQTPRYLIKTRGQQVTLSCSPISGHRSVSWYQQTPGQGLQFLFEYFSETQRNKGNFPGRFSGRQFSNSRSEMNVSTLELGDSALYLCASSQTGQAGELFFGEGSRLTVL.

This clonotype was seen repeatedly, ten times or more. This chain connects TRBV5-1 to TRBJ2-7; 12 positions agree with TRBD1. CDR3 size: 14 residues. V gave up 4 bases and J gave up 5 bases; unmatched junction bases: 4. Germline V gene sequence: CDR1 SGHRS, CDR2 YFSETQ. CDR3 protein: CASSPGQGADEQYF. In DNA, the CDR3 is TGCGCCAGCAGCCCGGGACAGGGGGCCGACGAGCAGTACTTC.